The present entry profiles one T cell receptor beta chain with its context. Its antigen is currently unknown. The method was immunoSEQ multiplex PCR; TCRdb's version includes in-frame clones alone and lacks a portion of them. This sample has approximately 33,000 clones, with about 83% found just once. This entry belongs to a study of T cells in localized non-small cell lung cancer. Findings of the study overall: A median about 54 of the top 100 tumor clones appeared in adjacent lung.

CDR1 SNHLY and CDR2 FYNNEI come from the germline V gene. V was trimmed by 6 bases and J by 0 bases, leaving 12 bases between them. The CDR3 contains 15 residues. The clonotype was recovered from a woman aged 40 to 75 with stage I lung adenocarcinoma. This rearrangement joins TRBV2 to TRBJ1-3; D is uncertain. This sample comprised peripheral blood, obtained before any cancer treatment. The CDR3 is CASSVGRASGNTIYF. CDR3 DNA: TGTGCCAGCAGCGTAGGACGAGCCTCTGGAAACACCATATATTTT.